A selection of T cell receptor beta chains follows, all from one sample in a study of blood T cell repertoires in COVID-19. This table comes from immunoSEQ multiplex PCR, and its TCRdb copy is limited to in-frame clones, with some not included. This table holds about 230,000 clones, about 88% found once. Sequenced input: peripheral blood. These receptors all stem from a man aged 35 to 55 with acute or convalescent COVID-19. Both conserved end residues are trimmed from each CDR3.

j_gene: TRBJ1-1; v_gene: TRBV3-1/TRBV3-2; CDR3aa: ASSQGGNLNTEAF
j_gene: TRBJ1-6; v_gene: TRBV5-5; CDR3aa: ASSLLPEANSPLH
j_gene: TRBJ2-3; v_gene: TRBV5-6; CDR3aa: ASSLVAGGNRLRDTQY
j_gene: TRBJ2-2; v_gene: TRBV5-1; CDR3aa: ASSYPGPGDTGELF
j_gene: TRBJ2-7; v_gene: TRBV5-1; CDR3aa: ASSPGLRGNPSYEQY
j_gene: TRBJ2-3; v_gene: TRBV6-5; CDR3aa: ASRTGFLSTDTQY
j_gene: TRBJ2-2; v_gene: TRBV2; CDR3aa: ASSPTGMGELF
j_gene: TRBJ2-5; v_gene: TRBV2; CDR3aa: ASSSPGQSQETQY
j_gene: TRBJ1-5; v_gene: TRBV7-9; CDR3aa: ASSYSGTGGLGPQH
j_gene: TRBJ2-5; v_gene: TRBV6-5; CDR3aa: ASSYSTTQETQY
j_gene: TRBJ1-2; v_gene: TRBV6-5; CDR3aa: ASSNRGDYGYT
j_gene: TRBJ1-1; v_gene: TRBV9; CDR3aa: ASSVDHDRHTEAF
j_gene: TRBJ1-1; v_gene: TRBV11-2; CDR3aa: ASSLDTKNTEAF
j_gene: TRBJ2-7; v_gene: TRBV5-6; CDR3aa: ASSRGQGGYEQY
j_gene: TRBJ1-1; v_gene: TRBV28; CDR3aa: ASRAPMNTEAF
j_gene: TRBJ2-7; v_gene: TRBV6-1; CDR3aa: ASSEAGTSGGYEQY
j_gene: TRBJ1-1; v_gene: TRBV29-1; CDR3aa: SGWDRGMNTEAF
j_gene: TRBJ2-2; v_gene: TRBV2; CDR3aa: ASSARDTGELF
j_gene: TRBJ1-1; v_gene: TRBV11-1; CDR3aa: ASSLENTNTEAF
j_gene: TRBJ2-3; v_gene: TRBV6-5; CDR3aa: ASSYSRGGLTDTQY
j_gene: TRBJ2-7; v_gene: TRBV18; CDR3aa: ASSPDSSYEQY
j_gene: TRBJ1-5; v_gene: TRBV6-2/TRBV6-3; CDR3aa: ASSWAGQYSNQPQH
j_gene: TRBJ2-3; v_gene: TRBV21-1; CDR3aa: ASSEVPADTQY
j_gene: TRBJ1-1; v_gene: TRBV6-5; CDR3aa: ASSLRIQGGTEAF
j_gene: TRBJ1-2; v_gene: TRBV9; CDR3aa: ASSVTGQKGGYT
j_gene: TRBJ1-1; v_gene: TRBV2; CDR3aa: ASSVEAGQGANTEAF
j_gene: TRBJ1-6; v_gene: TRBV3-1/TRBV3-2; CDR3aa: ASSPMDGDSPLH
j_gene: TRBJ1-2; v_gene: TRBV25-1; CDR3aa: ASSGTGGSRYGYT
j_gene: TRBJ2-5; v_gene: TRBV3-1/TRBV3-2; CDR3aa: ASSQDRGGTQETQY
j_gene: TRBJ1-5; v_gene: TRBV27; CDR3aa: ASSPTGTNQPQH
j_gene: TRBJ1-5; v_gene: TRBV6-5; CDR3aa: ASSPTANSNQPQH
j_gene: TRBJ1-2; v_gene: TRBV11-2; CDR3aa: ASSQNRGSYGYT
j_gene: TRBJ1-1; v_gene: TRBV5-1; CDR3aa: ASSPRGWTEAF
j_gene: TRBJ2-4; v_gene: TRBV4-2; CDR3aa: ASSQDRSGGAKNIQY
j_gene: TRBJ1-6; v_gene: TRBV7-2; CDR3aa: ASRRERSYNSPLH
j_gene: TRBJ1-1; v_gene: TRBV7-2; CDR3aa: ASSPRAGGRAEAF
j_gene: TRBJ2-1; v_gene: TRBV9; CDR3aa: ASSVARGRDEQF
j_gene: TRBJ1-5; v_gene: TRBV30; CDR3aa: AWSRGHANVDQPQH
j_gene: TRBJ2-2; v_gene: TRBV5-1; CDR3aa: ASSHGTGAGSTGELF
j_gene: TRBJ1-2; v_gene: TRBV6-5; CDR3aa: ASSYSRDRGVVGYT
j_gene: TRBJ1-1; v_gene: TRBV12-3/TRBV12-4; CDR3aa: ASSLVRDTEAF
j_gene: TRBJ2-7; v_gene: TRBV28; CDR3aa: ASTSAGGQYGQY
j_gene: TRBJ2-5; v_gene: TRBV18; CDR3aa: ASSPPWKGDQETQY
j_gene: TRBJ2-1; v_gene: TRBV7-2; CDR3aa: ASSPQSGGNEQF
j_gene: TRBJ1-2; v_gene: TRBV19; CDR3aa: ASSKTEVRNYGYT
j_gene: TRBJ1-5; v_gene: TRBV9; CDR3aa: ASSIDGDQPQH
j_gene: TRBJ1-4; v_gene: TRBV30; CDR3aa: AWSVGYGNEKLF
j_gene: TRBJ1-1; v_gene: TRBV2; CDR3aa: ASSLEAEAF
j_gene: TRBJ2-7; v_gene: TRBV5-8; CDR3aa: ASRLGWGALYEQY
j_gene: TRBJ2-1; v_gene: TRBV6-5; CDR3aa: ASSYAGIQQF
j_gene: TRBJ1-2; v_gene: TRBV29-1; CDR3aa: SAQDRVNYGYT
j_gene: TRBJ2-5; v_gene: TRBV5-1; CDR3aa: ATRREGGPETQY
j_gene: TRBJ1-1; v_gene: TRBV10-2; CDR3aa: ASIPQGSLNTEAF
j_gene: TRBJ1-1; v_gene: TRBV7-3; CDR3aa: ASSSDGTRTEAF
j_gene: TRBJ1-1; v_gene: TRBV28; CDR3aa: ASSLGSREAF
j_gene: TRBJ2-1; v_gene: TRBV27; CDR3aa: ASKREGEQF
j_gene: TRBJ1-2; v_gene: TRBV7-2; CDR3aa: ASSSLATGYGYT
j_gene: TRBJ2-5; v_gene: TRBV2; CDR3aa: ASSERHSGGQETQY
j_gene: TRBJ1-5; v_gene: TRBV5-8; CDR3aa: ASSHSGGGSNQPQH
j_gene: TRBJ2-7; v_gene: TRBV29-1; CDR3aa: SVGSGTGSYEQY